This T cell receptor (beta chain) comes out of a study of cytomegalovirus exposure and HLA in healthy donors. Trimming took 4 bases from V and 7 from J, leaving 11 bases between them. Germline-derived CDR1 and CDR2 are SQVTM and ANQGSEA. The CDR3 runs 12 residues. PCR involved 60 Vbeta and 13 Jbeta primers. This table comes from immunoSEQ multiplex PCR, and its TCRdb copy is limited to in-frame clones, with some not included. The table lists about 33,000 clones. J is TRBJ2-1 and V is TRBV29-1; unclear D gene. The sequencing input was PBMCs. The sequence came from a woman aged 35 to 49 in good health and CMV-seropositive. This CDR3 is CSVVLGTNEQFF. The CDR3 DNA reads TGCAGCGTTGTTCTAGGTACGAATGAGCAGTTCTTC.